These 27 T cell receptor beta chains originate from one sample sequenced in a study of T cells after yellow fever vaccination. TCRdb analysed the 5' RACE reads with MiXCR anew, one entry per CDR3 protein. The sample contains under 500,000 distinct CDR3 sequences, roughly a sixth of which appear only once. Sequences were derived from PBMCs, sampled before the yellow fever booster vaccination. These receptors all come from a man in his late teens or twenties who received the YFV17D yellow fever vaccine.

The V gene is TRBV9, the J gene TRBJ2-7; D remains ambiguous. This CDR3 spans 14 amino acids. V lost 2 bases to trimming and J lost 6 bases, with 15 bases between them. Germline V gene data show CDR1 as SGDLS and CDR2 as YYNGEE. CDR3: CASSVDLVLPEQYF. The CDR3 coding sequence is TGTGCCAGCAGCGTCGATCTCGTCCTCCCCGAGCAGTACTTC.

The chain employs TRBV18 and TRBJ1-1, with no clear D. Germline loops: CDR1 KGHSH, CDR2 LQKENI. V was pared by 3 bases and J by 0 bases, with 17 bases between. The length of the CDR3 is 17 residues. This CDR3 is CASSPLRHAAVNTEAFF. CDR3 DNA: TGTGCCAGCTCACCTCTGCGGCATGCGGCGGTGAACACTGAAGCTTTCTTT.

J is TRBJ2-1 and V is TRBV4-3; no reliable D call. CDR1 and CDR2 from the germline V gene are LGHNA and YSLEER. The V and J ends lost 0 bases and 6 bases respectively, with 6 bases between them. The CDR3 sequence is 13 residues long. The CDR3 here is CASSQEASNEQFF. CDR3 nucleotides: TGCGCCAGCAGCCAAGAGGCCTCCAATGAGCAGTTCTTC.

A remark on this clonotype: No conserved phenylalanine or tryptophan ends this CDR3, so it is likely a read error. V and J are TRBV4-2 and TRBJ1-2; D is unclear. The CDR3 has 14 amino acids. Germline assignment: CDR1 LGHNA and CDR2 YNFKEQ. The germline V and J ends were trimmed by 0 bases and 8 bases, with 13 bases remaining between them. The CDR3 nucleotides read TGTGCCAGCAGCCAAGAAAAGGACGGGTGGGGCTACACCTTG. It yields the protein CASSQEKDGWGYTL.

The chain has TRBV7-9 and TRBJ2-7; D possibly matches TRBD1 or TRBD2 (5 bases each). V dropped 5 bases and J dropped 4 bases, with 9 bases sitting between them. The germline gives CDR1 SEHNR, CDR2 FQNEAQ (reference sequence). This CDR3 has 12 amino acids. The CDR3 DNA reads TGTGCCAGCAGCGAGGGGATATACGAGCAGTACTTC. Residues: CASSEGIYEQYF. The variable domain in full, with the rest retrieved from reference TRBV7-9 and TRBJ2-7, is DTGVSQNPRHKITKRGQNVTFRCDPISEHNRLYWYRQTLGQGPEFLTYFQNEAQLEKSRLLSDRFSAERPKGSFSTLEIQRTEQGDSAMYLCASSEGIYEQYFGPGTRLTVT.

This clonotype was seen a few times. V usage is TRBV6-5 and J usage is TRBJ2-6; 7 bases agree with TRBD1. The V gene end was trimmed by 6 bases and the J gene end by 1 base; junction bases not matched to a gene: 6. Germline V gene lookup returns CDR1 MNHEY and CDR2 SVGAGI. The CDR3 is made up of 16 amino acids. The CDR3 DNA reads as TGTGCCAGCAGATGGACAGGCTCTTCTGGGGCCAACGTCCTGACTTTC. This codes for CASRWTGSSGANVLTF.

The chain has TRBV6-5 and TRBJ2-5; D uncertain. The CDR3 is 13 residues long. V was trimmed by 6 bases and J by 6 bases, leaving 14 bases between them. Germline CDR1 MNHEY, CDR2 SVGAGI. The CDR3 sequence is CASRPIHLKTQYF. The CDR3 region has the DNA TGTGCCAGCAGACCCATCCATCTGAAGACCCAGTACTTC.

This clonotype has a handful of counts. V and J are TRBV19 and TRBJ2-1; D gene uncertain. The V end was cut by 5 bases, the J end by 10 bases, with 12 bases between. Germline values: CDR1 LNHDA, CDR2 SQIVND (reference sequence). The CDR3 runs to 12 residues. The CDR3 spells CASSFIEFEQFF. CDR3 nucleotides: TGTGCCAGTAGTTTCATAGAATTCGAGCAGTTCTTC. Based on the CDR3 plus reference TRBV19 and TRBJ2-1, the full variable domain is DGGITQSPKYLFRKEGQNVTLSCEQNLNHDAMYWYRQDPGQGLRLIYYSQIVNDFQKGDIAEGYSVSREKKESFPLTVTSAQKNPTAFYLCASSFIEFEQFFGPGTRLTVL.

The chain joins TRBV7-3 to TRBJ2-3, with 16 bases aligning to TRBD2. Per germline, CDR1 SGHTA and CDR2 FQGTGA. The CDR3 runs 17 residues. Trimming cost V 5 bases and J 7 bases; bases outside gene matches: 9. The CDR3 DNA sequence: TGTGCCAGCAGCCCCTTGGGACTAGCGGGGGGGCCTAATACGCAGTATTTT. Encoded protein: CASSPLGLAGGPNTQYF.

The rearrangement links TRBV27 to TRBJ2-7; 8 nucleotides align to TRBD2. The trim removed 6 bases at V and 7 bases at J, leaving 14 bases unmatched. The CDR3 runs 15 residues. The germline V gene encodes CDR1 MNHEY and CDR2 SMNVEV (reference sequence). DNA for the CDR3: TGTGCCAGCAGGGCCAGGACTAGCCCGTCGGATGAGCAGTACGTC. As protein: CASRARTSPSDEQYV.

This clonotype appeared once. The chain joins TRBV7-2 to TRBJ2-3, with D hard to call. The CDR3 extends over 14 amino acids. The ends were cut back, 5 bases at V and 2 bases at J, with 11 bases in the middle. Germline-derived CDR1 and CDR2 are SGHTA and FQGNSA. CDR3 sequence: CASSQNSPTDTQYF. The CDR3 DNA reads as TGTGCCAGCAGCCAAAATAGTCCCACAGATACGCAGTATTTT.

The CDR3 loop reads CASSLSGSSPLHF. The CDR3 bases are TGTGCCAGCAGTTTATCCGGGAGTTCACCCCTCCACTTT. The chain employs TRBV6-5 and TRBJ1-6; D unresolved. Trimming took 4 bases from V and 9 from J, leaving 10 bases between them. Germline values: CDR1 MNHEY, CDR2 SVGAGI. This CDR3 is built from 13 residues.

The chain recombines TRBV5-4 with TRBJ1-1; D is perhaps TRBD1 (5 bases). Germline CDR1 reads SGHNT; CDR2 reads YYREEE (reference sequence). This CDR3 spans 14 amino acids. V was shortened by 4 bases and J by 3 bases, with 13 bases between the two germline ends. The CDR3 sequence is CASSDGTLYTEAFF. DNA for the CDR3: TGTGCCAGCAGCGACGGGACGCTGTACACTGAAGCTTTCTTT.

The V gene is TRBV9, the J gene TRBJ1-1; 7 bases line up with TRBD1. The CDR3 spans 15 residues. Looked up from germline, CDR1 is SGDLS and CDR2 is YYNGEE. The ends lost 3 bases at V and 1 base at J; junction bases unmatched: 6. The CDR3 nucleotides read TGTGCCAGCAGCGACGACAGGGTCGGGAACACTGAAGCTTTCTTT. Translation gives CASSDDRVGNTEAFF. The full variable domain, completed using reference TRBV9 and TRBJ1-1, is DSGVTQTPKHLITATGQRVTLRCSPRSGDLSVYWYQQSLDQGLQFLIQYYNGEERAKGNILERFSAQQFPDLHSELNLSSLELGDSALYFCASSDDRVGNTEAFFGQGTRLTVV.

As for this clonotype: Germline is not matched at one junction end, which may reflect a read error. V and J are TRBV27 and TRBJ1-6, with D possibly TRBD1 on 6 matching bases. This CDR3 is built from 15 residues. Germline loops: CDR1 MNHEY, CDR2 SMNVEV (reference sequence). CDR3 amino acids: CACSHPHRDNSPLHF. In DNA, the CDR3 is TGTGCCTGCAGTCACCCCCACAGGGATAATTCACCCCTCCACTTT.

The chain joins TRBV27 to TRBJ1-1; a weak D match, TRBD1 (5 bases). Germline values: CDR1 MNHEY, CDR2 SMNVEV (reference sequence). This CDR3 has 15 residues. Deletions cut 6 bases from V and 3 bases from J, with 17 bases between. CDR3 region: CASSSRNRLDTEAFF. CDR3 bases: TGTGCCAGCAGCTCCCGGAACAGGTTGGACACTGAAGCTTTCTTT.

This clonotype was observed a few times. CDR3 loop: CATSGGTLRDQPQHF. In DNA, the CDR3 is TGTGCCACCAGCGGGGGGACCCTGAGGGATCAGCCCCAGCATTTT. The chain uses TRBV15 and TRBJ1-5; TRBD1 is a possible D gene (5 bases). Per the germline V gene, CDR1 is LNHNV and CDR2 is YYDKDF (reference sequence). V gave up 5 bases and J gave up 5 bases, with 16 bases separating them. This CDR3 has 15 amino acids.

The V gene is TRBV20-1, the J gene TRBJ2-2; D gene unclear. This CDR3 spans 16 amino acids. Trimming stripped 2 bases from V and 0 bases from J, with 13 bases between. The V gene's germline CDR1 is DFQATT and CDR2 SNEGSKA (reference sequence). This CDR3 is CSARLDFFPNTGELFF. DNA of the CDR3: TGCAGTGCTAGATTAGACTTTTTTCCGAACACCGGGGAGCTGTTTTTT.

This sequence joins TRBV4-1 and TRBJ1-1; 7 nucleotides align to TRBD1. Germline CDR1 MGHRA, CDR2 YSYEKL. Trimming at V came to 6 bases and at J to 4 bases, leaving 5 bases not matched to a gene. This CDR3 comprises 13 residues. CDR3 sequence (DNA): TGCGCCAGCAGGGGAGGGGGCACCACTGAAGCTTTCTTT. Its protein is CASRGGGTTEAFF.

The J gene is TRBJ1-4, the V gene TRBV7-9, with a possible D match to TRBD1 (6 bases). V gave up 5 bases and J gave up 6 bases, with 19 bases separating them. The V gene's germline CDR1 is SEHNR and CDR2 FQNEAQ (reference sequence). The CDR3 consists of 16 residues. The CDR3, as DNA: TGTGCCAGCAGCCCTAGAGGGGGGGCCTCCGATGAAAAACTGTTTTTT. Its translation: CASSPRGGASDEKLFF. Full variable domain (missing parts from reference TRBV7-9 and TRBJ1-4): DTGVSQNPRHKITKRGQNVTFRCDPISEHNRLYWYRQTLGQGPEFLTYFQNEAQLEKSRLLSDRFSAERPKGSFSTLEIQRTEQGDSAMYLCASSPRGGASDEKLFFGSGTQLSVL.

The V and J genes are TRBV12-3 or TRBV12-4 and TRBJ2-2; the match to TRBD2 covers 8 bases. This CDR3 comprises 16 residues. With V trimmed by 5 bases and J by 4 bases, 9 bases remained unmatched. The CDR3 sequence: CASSATGTRTTGELFF. CDR3 DNA sequence: TGTGCCAGCAGTGCGACCGGGACTAGGACCACCGGGGAGCTGTTTTTT.

Ten or more counts support this clonotype. J is TRBJ2-7 and V is TRBV18, with 7 bases lining up with TRBD1. CDR1 is KGHSH and CDR2 is LQKENI in the germline V gene. The V and J ends lost 2 bases and 0 bases, in that order; junction bases with no gene match: 1. This CDR3 is 14 amino acids long. The CDR3 loop is CASSPWDSSYEQYF. In DNA form, the CDR3 reads TGTGCCAGCTCACCATGGGACAGCTCCTACGAGCAGTACTTC.

This clonotype turned up a few times. The chain joins TRBV7-9 to TRBJ2-3; D is possibly TRBD2 (5 bases). The germline V gene has CDR1 SEHNR and CDR2 FQNEAQ (reference sequence). Trimming stripped 5 bases from V and 1 base from J, with 13 bases between. There are 15 residues in the CDR3. The CDR3 region is CASSPEGWGTDTQYF. The CDR3 bases are TGTGCCAGCAGCCCTGAGGGATGGGGCACAGATACGCAGTATTTT. Together with reference TRBV7-9 and TRBJ2-3, the CDR3 gives the full variable domain: DTGVSQNPRHKITKRGQNVTFRCDPISEHNRLYWYRQTLGQGPEFLTYFQNEAQLEKSRLLSDRFSAERPKGSFSTLEIQRTEQGDSAMYLCASSPEGWGTDTQYFGPGTRLTVL.

In this sample, this clonotype turned up a few times. The chain carries TRBV25-1 and TRBJ1-3; D gene unclear. Deletions cut 0 bases from V and 1 base from J, with 13 bases between. The CDR3 is made up of 17 amino acids. Germline-derived CDR1 and CDR2 are MGHDK and SYGVNS. CDR3 loop: CASSEYMTELSGNTIYF. The CDR3 DNA follows: TGTGCCAGCAGTGAATATATGACGGAGTTATCTGGAAACACCATATATTTT.

The chain links TRBV6-2 or TRBV6-3 to TRBJ2-1, with TRBD2 matching 8 bases. Germline assignment: CDR1 MNHEY and CDR2 SVGEGT. CDR3 length equals 14 residues. Trimming took 5 bases from V and 4 from J; bases not matched to a gene: 4. CDR3 nucleotides: TGTGCCAGCAGTGTAGCGGGACCTTACAATGAGCAGTTCTTC. Amino acids: CASSVAGPYNEQFF.

This clonotype was recorded a few times. The J gene is TRBJ2-2, the V gene TRBV7-2; a possible D gene is TRBD1 (5 bases). Germline CDR1 SGHTA, CDR2 FQGNSA. The CDR3 spans 17 residues. V was shortened by 5 bases and J by 7 bases, with 23 bases between the two germline ends. The CDR3 DNA is TGTGCCAGCAGCGCCGACAGAGGACAAGCAGAGAGCGGGGAGCTGTTTTTT. Its protein is CASSADRGQAESGELFF.

This clonotype was counted between two and nine times. The chain recombines TRBV29-1 with TRBJ2-7; 8 bases align to TRBD1. Trimming cost V 8 bases and J 1 base; bases outside gene matches: 7. CDR1 and CDR2 (germline): SQVTM, ANQGSEA. The CDR3 is 13 residues long. The CDR3 region has the DNA TGCAGCATTCGGACAGGGAAGTCCTACGAGCAGTACTTC. Protein product: CSIRTGKSYEQYF.